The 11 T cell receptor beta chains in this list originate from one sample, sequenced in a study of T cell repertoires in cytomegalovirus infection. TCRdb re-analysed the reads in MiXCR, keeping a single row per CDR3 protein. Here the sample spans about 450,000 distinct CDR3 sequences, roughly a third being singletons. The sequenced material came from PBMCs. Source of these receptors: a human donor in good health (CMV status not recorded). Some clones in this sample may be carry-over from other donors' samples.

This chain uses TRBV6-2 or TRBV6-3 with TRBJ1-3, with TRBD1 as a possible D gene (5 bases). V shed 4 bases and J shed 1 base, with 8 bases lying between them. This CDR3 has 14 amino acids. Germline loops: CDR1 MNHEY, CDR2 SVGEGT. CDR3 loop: CASSSGGSGNTIYF. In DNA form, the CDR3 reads TGTGCCAGCAGTTCCGGGGGTTCTGGAAACACCATATATTTT.

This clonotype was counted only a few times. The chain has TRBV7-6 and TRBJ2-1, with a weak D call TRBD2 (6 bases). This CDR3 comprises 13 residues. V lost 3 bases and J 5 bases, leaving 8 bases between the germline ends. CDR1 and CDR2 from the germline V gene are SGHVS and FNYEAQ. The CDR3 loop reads CASSFLANNEQFF. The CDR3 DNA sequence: TGTGCCAGCAGCTTCCTAGCGAACAATGAGCAGTTCTTC.

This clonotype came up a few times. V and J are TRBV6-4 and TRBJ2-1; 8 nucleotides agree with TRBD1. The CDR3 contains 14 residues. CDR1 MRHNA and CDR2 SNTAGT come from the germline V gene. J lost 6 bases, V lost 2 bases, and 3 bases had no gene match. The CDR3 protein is CASSDGQGGNEQFF. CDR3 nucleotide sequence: TGTGCCAGCAGTGACGGACAGGGAGGCAATGAGCAGTTCTTC.

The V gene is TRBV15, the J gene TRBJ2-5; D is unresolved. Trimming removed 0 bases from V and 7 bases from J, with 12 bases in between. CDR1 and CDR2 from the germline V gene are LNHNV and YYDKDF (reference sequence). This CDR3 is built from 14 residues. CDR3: CATSRDLVVGTQYF. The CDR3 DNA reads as TGTGCCACCAGCAGAGATTTAGTGGTGGGGACCCAGTACTTC.

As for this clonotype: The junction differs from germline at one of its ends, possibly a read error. CDR3 loop: CAISILAGGPNEQFF. Here the CDR3 DNA reads TGTGCCATTAGTATACTAGCGGGGGGGCCGAATGAGCAGTTCTTC. The chain carries TRBV19 and TRBJ2-1; 13 bases are shared with TRBD2. The CDR3 loop spans 15 amino acids. The germline CDR1 and CDR2 sequences are LNHDA and SQIVND (reference sequence). Combining the CDR3 with reference TRBV19 and TRBJ2-1 gives the whole variable domain DGGITQSPKYLFRKEGQNVTLSCEQNLNHDAMYWYRQDPGQGLRLIYYSQIVNDFQKGDIAEGYSVSREKKESFPLTVTSAQKNPTAFYLCAISILAGGPNEQFFGPGTRLTVL.

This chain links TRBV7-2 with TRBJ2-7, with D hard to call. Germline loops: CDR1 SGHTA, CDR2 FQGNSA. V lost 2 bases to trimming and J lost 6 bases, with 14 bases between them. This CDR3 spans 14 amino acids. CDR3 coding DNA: TGTGCCAGCAGCTTAATTAACCCCTCATGCGAGCAGTACTTC. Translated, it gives CASSLINPSCEQYF.

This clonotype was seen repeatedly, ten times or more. The CDR3 DNA sequence: TGTGCCAGCAGCTTAGTCGCCAGGGGGAGGGCAGATACGCAGTATTTT. This translates into CASSLVARGRADTQYF. This rearrangement joins TRBV11-2 to TRBJ2-3, with D tentatively TRBD1 or TRBD2 (7 bases each). CDR3 size: 16 residues. Trimming pared 1 base from V and 4 bases from J, leaving 15 bases between. The germline V gene encodes CDR1 SGHAT and CDR2 FQNNGV.

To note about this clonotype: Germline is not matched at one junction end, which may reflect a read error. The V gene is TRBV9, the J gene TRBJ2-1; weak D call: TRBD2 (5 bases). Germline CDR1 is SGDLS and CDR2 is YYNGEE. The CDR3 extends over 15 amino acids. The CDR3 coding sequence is TGTTCCAGCAGCGTAGAGGGTTCCCCCTACAATGAGCAGTTCTTC. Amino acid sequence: CSSSVEGSPYNEQFF. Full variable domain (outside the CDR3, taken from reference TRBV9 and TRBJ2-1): DSGVTQTPKHLITATGQRVTLRCSPRSGDLSVYWYQQSLDQGLQFLIQYYNGEERAKGNILERFSAQQFPDLHSELNLSSLELGDSALYFCSSSVEGSPYNEQFFGPGTRLTVL.

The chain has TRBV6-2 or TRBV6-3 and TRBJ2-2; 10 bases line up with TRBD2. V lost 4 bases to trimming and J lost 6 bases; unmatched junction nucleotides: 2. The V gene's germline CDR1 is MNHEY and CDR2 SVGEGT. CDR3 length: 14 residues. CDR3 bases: TGTGCCAGCAGTTTGGGGACTAGCGCCGGGGAGCTGTTTTTT. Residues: CASSLGTSAGELFF.

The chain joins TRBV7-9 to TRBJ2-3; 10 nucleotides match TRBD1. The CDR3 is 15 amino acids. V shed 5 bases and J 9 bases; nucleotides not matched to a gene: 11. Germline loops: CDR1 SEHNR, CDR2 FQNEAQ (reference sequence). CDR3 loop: CASSPLPPGQGTQYF. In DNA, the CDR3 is TGTGCCAGCAGCCCCCTCCCTCCGGGACAGGGGACGCAGTATTTT.

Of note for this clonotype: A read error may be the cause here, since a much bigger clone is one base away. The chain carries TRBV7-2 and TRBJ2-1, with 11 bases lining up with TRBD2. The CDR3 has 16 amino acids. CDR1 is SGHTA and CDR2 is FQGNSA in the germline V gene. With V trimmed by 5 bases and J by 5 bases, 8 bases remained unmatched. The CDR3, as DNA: TGTGCCAGCAGCATAGGAATAGCGGGGGGGGACAATGAGCAGTTCTTC. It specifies CASSIGIAGGDNEQFF.